These T cell receptor beta chains were read from a single sample in a study of blood T cell repertoires in COVID-19. The data were produced by immunoSEQ multiplex PCR, yet TCRdb's version contains in-frame clones alone and is incomplete. This sample has 300,000 to 350,000 clones; approximately 92% occur once, and the top ten carry approximately 6.8%. The source material was peripheral blood. The source of these receptors is a woman aged 25 to 45 with COVID-19, enrolled during active disease. The CDR3 runs from the conserved cysteine through the conserved F or W. The D gene is left open where the match is weak.

>-|TRBJ2-7|TRBV6-5
CASSPVRGPYEQYF
>TRBD1|TRBJ2-7|TRBV6-5
CASSTTGGNYEQYF
>-|TRBJ1-2|TRBV10-3
CAISEVSRDGYTF
>-|TRBJ1-5|TRBV19
CASSMTGGPQHF
>-|TRBJ1-1|TRBV10-2
CASSEWRNTEAFF
>-|TRBJ1-6|TRBV25-1
CASSALYTGSPLHF
>TRBD2|TRBJ2-5|TRBV14
CASSKLGGSTETQYF
>-|TRBJ1-5|TRBV28
CASTPRWGRGPQHF
>TRBD1|TRBJ2-5|TRBV28
CASSFRQGGEETQYF
>-|TRBJ2-7|TRBV6-5
CASSFGQYEQYF
>-|TRBJ2-3|TRBV11-2
CASSSPAASTDTQYF
>-|TRBJ1-2|TRBV9
CASSRWGDEGYTF
>TRBD2|TRBJ2-1|TRBV10-3
CAISESTSGTRENEQFF
>TRBD1|TRBJ2-3|TRBV5-6
CASSGRQGTQYF
>TRBD2|TRBJ2-7|TRBV2
CASRASGSSSYEQYF
>TRBD1|TRBJ1-2|TRBV19
CASSTRTGEGYTF
>TRBD1|TRBJ2-5|TRBV7-9
CASSLLDRVQETQYF
>TRBD1|TRBJ1-1|TRBV7-9
CASSPRTGLNTEAFF
>TRBD2|TRBJ2-1|TRBV19
CASTREGQVYNEQFF
>-|TRBJ2-2|TRBV5-6
CASSRAGTAGELFF
>TRBD2|TRBJ2-1|TRBV15
CATTSGRGHSYNEQFF
>TRBD2|TRBJ2-1|TRBV10-3
CAISLGTSGTEQFF
>-|TRBJ2-3|TRBV7-9
CASSPGGWTDTQYF
>TRBD2|TRBJ2-2|TRBV2
CASSEGTSGRIDGTGELFF
>-|TRBJ1-6|TRBV10-3
CAISEYGSSYNSPLHF
>-|TRBJ2-6|TRBV10-3
CAISEGRAGSTGANVLTF
>TRBD2|TRBJ2-1|TRBV5-1
CASSLFKVGLAYNEQFF
>TRBD2|TRBJ2-1|TRBV24-1
CATSGTSGSGYNEQFF
>TRBD2|TRBJ2-1|TRBV10-3
CAISESLLAGNEQFF
>-|TRBJ1-1|TRBV7-9
CASSTQGLAFF
>-|TRBJ1-1|TRBV5-1
CASSLEWRGEAFF
>TRBD2|TRBJ2-1|TRBV7-3
CASSFGGRNEQFF
>-|TRBJ2-1|TRBV9
CARPVVAQNSYNEQFF
>-|TRBJ1-4|TRBV6-5
CASSRSAGGKLFF
>-|TRBJ1-6|TRBV2
CASSETGWAPLHF
>-|TRBJ1-4|TRBV5-1
CASSPGDSSHEKLFF
>-|TRBJ2-3|TRBV11-2
CASSLSRSTDTQYF
>-|TRBJ1-5|TRBV12-5
CASAPGDGNQPQHF
>TRBD2|TRBJ2-3|TRBV7-2
CASSFSGSSDTQYF
>-|TRBJ1-1|TRBV30
CAWSVRDRLNTEAFF
>TRBD2|TRBJ2-1|TRBV13
CASSLSPGLAADNEQFF
>-|TRBJ2-3|TRBV11-2
CASSLQGTDTQYF
>TRBD1|TRBJ2-2|TRBV2
CASSNQRDRLDTGELFF
>TRBD1|TRBJ2-1|TRBV3-1/TRBV3-2
CASSPTGGYGNEQFF
>-|TRBJ2-7|TRBV21-1
CASSKGFKAYEQYF
>-|TRBJ2-2|TRBV6-5
CASSFLGTPNTGELFF
>-|TRBJ2-2|TRBV7-9
CASRPRPAGMLDELFF
>-|TRBJ1-6|TRBV9
CASSAGEGVGVHF
>TRBD1|TRBJ2-7|TRBV28
CASIPGQGRSYEQYF
>TRBD1|TRBJ2-5|TRBV5-4
CASSRDRGEKETQYF
>TRBD2|TRBJ2-5|TRBV19
CASSPAGGETQYF
>-|TRBJ2-2|TRBV30
CAWSGPRHTGELFF
>-|TRBJ1-6|TRBV28
CASHLRAVVNSPLHF
>-|TRBJ2-7|TRBV6-5
CASRLHDSAYEQYF